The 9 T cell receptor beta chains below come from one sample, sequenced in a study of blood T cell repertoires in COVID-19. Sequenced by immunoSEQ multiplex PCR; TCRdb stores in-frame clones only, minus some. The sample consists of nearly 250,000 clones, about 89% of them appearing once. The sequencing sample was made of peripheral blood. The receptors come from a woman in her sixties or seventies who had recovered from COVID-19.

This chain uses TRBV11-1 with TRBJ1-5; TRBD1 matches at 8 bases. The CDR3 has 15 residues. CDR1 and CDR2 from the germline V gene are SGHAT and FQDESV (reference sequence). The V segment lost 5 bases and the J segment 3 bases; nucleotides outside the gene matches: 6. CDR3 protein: CASSPGQGPNQPQHF. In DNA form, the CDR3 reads TGTGCCAGCAGCCCCGGACAGGGACCCAATCAGCCCCAGCATTTT. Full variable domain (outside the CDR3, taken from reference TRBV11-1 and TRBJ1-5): EAEVAQSPRYKITEKSQAVAFWCDPISGHATLYWYRQILGQGPELLVQFQDESVVDDSQLPKDRFSAERLKGVDSTLKIQPAELGDSAMYLCASSPGQGPNQPQHFGDGTRLSIL.

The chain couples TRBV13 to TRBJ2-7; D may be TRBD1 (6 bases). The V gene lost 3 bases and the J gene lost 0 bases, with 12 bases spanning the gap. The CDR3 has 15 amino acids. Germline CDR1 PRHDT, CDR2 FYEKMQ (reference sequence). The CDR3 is CASSFLDRSSYEQYF. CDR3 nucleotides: TGTGCCAGCAGCTTCCTAGACAGGAGCTCCTACGAGCAGTACTTC. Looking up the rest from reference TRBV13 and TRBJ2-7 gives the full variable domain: AAGVIQSPRHLIKEKRETATLKCYPIPRHDTVYWYQQGPGQDPQFLISFYEKMQSDKGSIPDRFSAQQFSDYHSELNMSSLELGDSALYFCASSFLDRSSYEQYFGPGTRLTVT.

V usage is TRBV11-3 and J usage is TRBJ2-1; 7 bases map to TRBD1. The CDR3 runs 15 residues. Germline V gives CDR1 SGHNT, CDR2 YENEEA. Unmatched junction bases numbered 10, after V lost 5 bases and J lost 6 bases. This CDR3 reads CASSPRRGQGNEQFF. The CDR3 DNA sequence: TGTGCCAGCAGCCCCCGAAGGGGGCAAGGCAATGAGCAGTTCTTC.

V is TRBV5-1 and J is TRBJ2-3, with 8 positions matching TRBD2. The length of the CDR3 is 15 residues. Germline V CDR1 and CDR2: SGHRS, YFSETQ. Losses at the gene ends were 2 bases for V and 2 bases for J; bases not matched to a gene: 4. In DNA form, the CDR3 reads TGCGCCAGCAGCTTCTTAGCGGGGACCACAGATACGCAGTATTTT. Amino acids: CASSFLAGTTDTQYF.

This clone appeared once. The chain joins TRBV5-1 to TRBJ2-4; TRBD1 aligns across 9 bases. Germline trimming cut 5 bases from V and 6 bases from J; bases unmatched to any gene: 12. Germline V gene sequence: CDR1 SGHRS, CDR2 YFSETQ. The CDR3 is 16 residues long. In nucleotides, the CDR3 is TGCGCCAGCAGACCCGGGACAGGGTGGTCGGGAAACATTCAGTACTTC. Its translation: CASRPGTGWSGNIQYF.

The chain's CDR3 is CASRGQGVNTEAFF. The CDR3 bases are TGCGCCAGTAGGGGACAGGGGGTGAACACTGAAGCTTTCTTT. V is TRBV5-1 and J is TRBJ1-1; the match to TRBD1 covers 11 bases. The trim removed 8 bases at V and 0 bases at J, leaving 3 bases unmatched. The CDR3 consists of 14 residues. Germline lookup yields CDR1 SGHRS and CDR2 YFSETQ.

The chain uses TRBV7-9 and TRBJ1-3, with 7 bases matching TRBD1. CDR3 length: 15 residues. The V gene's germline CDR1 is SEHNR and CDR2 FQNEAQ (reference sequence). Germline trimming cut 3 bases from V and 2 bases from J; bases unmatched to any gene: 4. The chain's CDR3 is CASSFTGTAGNTIYF. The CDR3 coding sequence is TGTGCCAGCAGCTTTACCGGGACAGCTGGAAACACCATATATTTT.

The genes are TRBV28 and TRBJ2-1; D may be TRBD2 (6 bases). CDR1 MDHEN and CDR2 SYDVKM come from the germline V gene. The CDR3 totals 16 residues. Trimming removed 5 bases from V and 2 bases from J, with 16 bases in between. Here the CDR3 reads CASSTTGGVTYNEQFF. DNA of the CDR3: TGTGCCAGCAGTACGACGGGCGGGGTCACCTACAATGAGCAGTTCTTC.

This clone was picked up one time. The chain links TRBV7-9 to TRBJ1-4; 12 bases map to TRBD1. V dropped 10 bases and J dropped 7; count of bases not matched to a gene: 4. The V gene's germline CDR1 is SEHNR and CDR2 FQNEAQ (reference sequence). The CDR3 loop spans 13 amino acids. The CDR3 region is CATPGQGAEKLFF. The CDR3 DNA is TGTGCCACCCCGGGACAGGGGGCTGAAAAACTGTTTTTT.